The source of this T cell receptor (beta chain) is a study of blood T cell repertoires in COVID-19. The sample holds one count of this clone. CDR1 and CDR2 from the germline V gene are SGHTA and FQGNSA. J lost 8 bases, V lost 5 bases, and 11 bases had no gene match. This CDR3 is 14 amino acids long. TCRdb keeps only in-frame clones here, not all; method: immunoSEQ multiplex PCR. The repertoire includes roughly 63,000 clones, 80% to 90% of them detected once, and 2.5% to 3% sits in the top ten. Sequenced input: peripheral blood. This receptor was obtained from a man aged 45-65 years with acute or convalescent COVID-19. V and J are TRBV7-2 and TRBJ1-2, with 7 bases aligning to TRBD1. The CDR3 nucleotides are TGTGCCAGCAGCCGCCGGACAGGAACCAGCGGCTACACCTTC. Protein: CASSRRTGTSGYTF.